The 22 T cell receptor beta chains below were found in one sample sequenced in a study of shared clonotypes between healthy human individuals. Selected positively for CCR7 and CD45RO-negative, naive CD8 cells excluded terminally differentiated effector memory CD45RA+ cells. The table came from immunoSEQ multiplex PCR; TCRdb's copy has only in-frame clones and leaves some out. The table records some 2 million clones, about 95% of them present only once. Specimen: naive CD8+ T cells sorted from blood. The receptors were sampled from a man aged 18-30 years in good health.

V and J are TRBV18 and TRBJ2-1; 7 bases match TRBD1. Germline loops: CDR1 KGHSH, CDR2 LQKENI. J lost 9 bases, V lost 3 bases, and 5 bases had no gene match. CDR3 length: 13 amino acids. The CDR3 DNA is TGTGCCAGCTCACCGGGACAGTCAAGTGAGCAGTTCTTC. It encodes CASSPGQSSEQFF. Variable domain in full (rest from reference TRBV18 and TRBJ2-1): NAGVMQNPRHLVRRRGQEARLRCSPMKGHSHVYWYRQLPEEGLKFMVYLQKENIIDESGMPKERFSAEFPKEGPSILRIQQVVRGDSAAYFCASSPGQSSEQFFGPGTRLTVL.

V and J are TRBV11-2 and TRBJ2-5, with 12 bases fitting TRBD2. V was clipped by 5 bases and J by 3 bases; unmatched bases: 1. Germline loops: CDR1 SGHAT, CDR2 FQNNGV. The CDR3 extends over 14 amino acids. CDR3 nucleotide sequence: TGTGCCAGCAGCGGACTAGCGGGAAAAGAGACCCAGTACTTC. This gives the protein CASSGLAGKETQYF.

Only one count was recorded for this clone. This sample includes further DNA sequences coding for the same CDR3. The chain is built from TRBV30 and TRBJ2-3; 8 bases fit TRBD1. Germline V lookup: CDR1 GTSNPN, CDR2 SVGIG (reference sequence). J gave up 1 base and V 5 bases, and 8 bases lay outside the gene matches. CDR3 length: 15 amino acids. This CDR3 reads CAWEAGTGGTDTQYF. CDR3 DNA: TGTGCCTGGGAAGCCGGGACAGGCGGCACAGATACGCAGTATTTT.

This clone is a singleton in its sample. The chain employs TRBV5-1 and TRBJ2-1, with a weak D call TRBD1 (7 bases). Germline V gene sequence: CDR1 SGHRS, CDR2 YFSETQ. Trimming removed 7 bases at V and 8 bases at J, with 16 bases between. CDR3 length equals 13 residues. CDR3: CASYDARGDEQFF. The CDR3 bases are TGCGCCAGCTACGATGCCAGGGGGGATGAGCAGTTCTTC. Based on the CDR3 plus reference TRBV5-1 and TRBJ2-1, the full variable domain is KAGVTQTPRYLIKTRGQQVTLSCSPISGHRSVSWYQQTPGQGLQFLFEYFSETQRNKGNFPGRFSGRQFSNSRSEMNVSTLELGDSALYLCASYDARGDEQFFGPGTRLTVL.

The genes are TRBV19 and TRBJ2-7; maybe TRBD2 (5 bases). There are 14 residues in the CDR3. Germline V CDR1 and CDR2: LNHDA, SQIVND (reference sequence). Trimming pared 1 base from V and 3 bases from J, leaving 10 bases between. CDR3 sequence reads: CASSIGRLNYEQYF. The CDR3 nucleotides read TGTGCCAGTAGTATAGGGCGACTAAACTACGAGCAGTACTTC.

This chain uses TRBV9 with TRBJ2-2, with a tentative D call TRBD1 (6 bases). Germline CDR1 SGDLS, CDR2 YYNGEE. The V gene lost 4 bases and the J gene lost 3 bases, with 19 bases spanning the gap. The CDR3 has 17 residues. In nucleotides, the CDR3 is TGTGCCAGCAGCCCGGTCCAGGGGCGACTGTACACCGGGGAGCTGTTTTTT. The encoded protein is CASSPVQGRLYTGELFF.

The rearrangement links TRBV6-1 to TRBJ1-2; D is perhaps TRBD1 (5 bases). V was trimmed by 3 bases and J by 5 bases, leaving 22 bases between them. This CDR3 is 17 amino acids long. The germline gives CDR1 MNHNS, CDR2 SASEGT. The CDR3 spells CASSDGDGGTDEYGYTF. The CDR3 DNA follows: TGTGCCAGCAGTGACGGGGACGGCGGAACGGATGAGTATGGCTACACCTTC.

The chain combines TRBV5-1 with TRBJ2-3, with 13 bases identical to TRBD2. CDR3 length: 16 amino acids. Germline trimming cut 4 bases from V and 5 bases from J; bases unmatched to any gene: 7. Germline V gene data show CDR1 as SGHRS and CDR2 as YFSETQ. The CDR3 region is CASSQLAGGPEDTQYF. DNA for the CDR3: TGCGCCAGCAGCCAACTAGCGGGAGGGCCAGAAGATACGCAGTATTTT.

Comments on this clone: This sample includes further DNA sequences coding for the same CDR3. V is TRBV7-9 and J is TRBJ2-7; no clear D. The germline V and J ends were trimmed by 1 base and 3 bases, with 7 bases remaining between them. The CDR3 loop spans 13 amino acids. Germline CDR1 SEHNR, CDR2 FQNEAQ (reference sequence). Here the CDR3 reads CASSLVSGYEQYF. The CDR3 DNA is TGTGCCAGCAGCTTAGTCTCTGGCTACGAGCAGTACTTC.

CDR3 protein: CASSSPKGRGLTGETQYF. The CDR3 coding sequence is TGTGCCAGCAGCTCCCCCAAGGGGCGGGGGCTCACCGGGGAGACCCAGTACTTC. The chain has TRBV9 and TRBJ2-5; D may be TRBD2 (7 bases). The length of the CDR3 is 18 residues. Germline values: CDR1 SGDLS, CDR2 YYNGEE. Trimming left V 4 bases short and J 5 bases short, with 27 bases between.

The V gene is TRBV4-3, the J gene TRBJ2-5; 9 bases match TRBD2. V lost 0 bases, J lost 4 bases, and 6 bases stayed unmatched. The CDR3 consists of 16 residues. Germline V gives CDR1 LGHNA, CDR2 YSLEER. CDR3 bases: TGCGCCAGCAGCCAAGAGCGGGAGGGCCGGGGAGAGACCCAGTACTTC. Its protein product is CASSQEREGRGETQYF.

The V and J genes are TRBV28 and TRBJ2-7; D is perhaps TRBD2 (6 bases). Per the germline V gene, CDR1 is MDHEN and CDR2 is SYDVKM. The CDR3 is 13 residues long. The V end lost 2 bases, the J end lost 5 bases, and 10 bases lay between the germline ends. CDR3 protein: CASSLVGGDEQYF. Written as DNA, the CDR3 is TGTGCCAGCAGTTTAGTTGGAGGGGACGAGCAGTACTTC.

V and J are TRBV30 and TRBJ1-2; D call uncertain. This CDR3 contains 15 residues. CDR1 and CDR2 from the germline V gene are GTSNPN and SVGIG (reference sequence). V was pared by 2 bases and J by 1 base, with 14 bases between. For the CDR3, the DNA is TGTGCCTGGAGTTCTCGATGGGAGGGTAACTATGGCTACACCTTC. Its protein product is CAWSSRWEGNYGYTF.

CDR3 nucleotides: TGTGCCAGTAGGTCGGAGAGGACAGGGGGCTATCAGCCCCAGCATTTT. Protein sequence: CASRSERTGGYQPQHF. The chain combines TRBV19 with TRBJ1-5, with 11 bases fitting TRBD1. CDR1 LNHDA and CDR2 SQIVND come from the germline V gene (reference sequence). Trimming took 6 bases from V and 5 from J; bases not matched to a gene: 9. CDR3 length: 16 residues.

The rearrangement joins TRBV5-6 to TRBJ2-5, with D tentatively TRBD1 (6 bases). V was clipped by 2 bases and J by 5 bases, with 13 bases between them. This CDR3 comprises 14 residues. CDR1 and CDR2 from the germline V gene are SGHDT and YYEEEE. The CDR3 DNA reads TGTGCCAGCAGCTTTCAGGGGATCCCGGAGACCCAGTACTTC. It translates to CASSFQGIPETQYF.

This clone was counted a single time. The chain uses TRBV7-9 and TRBJ1-1; 7 nucleotides match TRBD1. The CDR3 covers 15 residues. The germline V gene has CDR1 SEHNR and CDR2 FQNEAQ (reference sequence). With V trimmed by 8 bases and J by 3 bases, 12 bases remained unmatched. CDR3 sequence: CASLGGQEWYTEAFF. The CDR3 DNA follows: TGTGCCAGCCTAGGCGGACAGGAGTGGTACACTGAAGCTTTCTTT.

The V call is TRBV9, the J call TRBJ2-1, with 8 positions matching TRBD2. This CDR3 contains 15 residues. Per germline, CDR1 SGDLS and CDR2 YYNGEE. V was pared by 2 bases and J by 8 bases, with 9 bases of the junction left unmatched. The CDR3: CASSVSGRAGDEQFF. The CDR3 nucleotides are TGTGCCAGCAGCGTGTCCGGGAGGGCCGGGGATGAGCAGTTCTTC.

The gene calls are TRBV30 and TRBJ1-4; D is ambiguous. Trimming cost V 0 bases and J 5 bases, with 7 bases left between them. Germline V gene lookup returns CDR1 GTSNPN and CDR2 SVGIG (reference sequence). The CDR3 has 13 residues. The CDR3 bases are TGTGCCTGGAGTGTTCAGGACAATGAAAAACTGTTTTTT. Translating it yields CAWSVQDNEKLFF.

This chain links TRBV28 with TRBJ2-1, with 14 bases lining up with TRBD2. Germline lookup yields CDR1 MDHEN and CDR2 SYDVKM. This CDR3 spans 13 amino acids. The trim removed 10 bases at V and 7 bases at J, leaving 3 bases unmatched. CDR3 in amino acids: CATRTSGGNEQFF. CDR3 nucleotides: TGTGCCACGCGGACTAGCGGGGGGAATGAGCAGTTCTTC.

Only one count was recorded for this clone. The gene calls are TRBV10-2 and TRBJ2-1, with 8 nucleotides matching TRBD2. This CDR3 spans 13 amino acids. V dropped 8 bases and J dropped 8; count of bases not matched to a gene: 8. CDR1 is WSHSY, CDR2 SAAADI, per germline. The CDR3 bases are TGCGCCAGCTACGCGGGAGGAATTCATGAGCAGTTCTTC. Amino acids: CASYAGGIHEQFF.

The chain combines TRBV7-8 with TRBJ2-3; no clear D gene. V lost 7 bases, J lost 5 bases, and 10 bases lay in between. The germline CDR1 and CDR2 sequences are SGHVS and FQNEAQ. This CDR3 has 12 residues. The DNA of the CDR3 is TGTGCCAGCATAGCTCAGGAAGATACGCAGTATTTT. It translates to CASIAQEDTQYF.

This clone was recorded only once. V is TRBV5-3 and J is TRBJ2-2; D is possibly TRBD1 (8 bases). TRBV5-3 is an open reading frame whose function is uncertain. The CDR3 is made up of 17 amino acids. V lost 1 base and J 4 bases, leaving 17 bases between the germline ends. The CDR3 protein is CARSLPHRGGPTGELFF. The CDR3 DNA follows: TGTGCCAGAAGCTTGCCCCACAGGGGGGGTCCCACCGGGGAGCTGTTTTTT.